Given below is one T cell receptor (beta chain) in context. How the authors handled the data: Amplifying reference gene primers gave estimates of nucleated cell counts. The assay was immunoSEQ multiplex PCR, and TCRdb's table has in-frame clones only and misses some. For V, J and clone size, that table is used; D and trimming come from the DNA. The sample lists about 80,000 clones; around 81% were seen once. This entry comes from a study of blood T cell repertoires in COVID-19. Overall study context: Acute and convalescent COVID-19 samples came from the United States, Italy and Spain. PBMCs, B-cell-depleted T cells, or T cells provided the cDNA or gDNA that made up the material.

Germline V gene sequence: CDR1 MNHNY, CDR2 SVGAGI (reference sequence). This CDR3 contains 14 residues. V dropped 2 bases and J dropped 3; count of bases not matched to a gene: 3. The sequenced sample consisted of peripheral blood. This receptor was taken from a human donor in a cohort sampled during active COVID-19. The gene calls are TRBV6-6 and TRBJ2-7; 8 nucleotides align to TRBD2. The CDR3 coding sequence is TGTGCCAGCAGTTACGGGGCGGGAGGCTACGAGCAGTACTTC. It specifies CASSYGAGGYEQYF.